This T cell receptor beta chain originates from a study of T cells in Graves' hyperthyroidism and ophthalmopathy. The PBMCs studied were ones that came from about 9.9 ml fresh peripheral blood. Researchers amplified the TCR beta CDR3 regions from RNA transcripts. The HTBI primer set was used in a first-round RT-PCR of the TCR CDR3. TCRdb recomputed calls from the multiplex PCR reads with MiXCR, one row per CDR3 protein. The data show hundreds of thousands of distinct CDR3 sequences, about 16% seen once. The trim removed 4 bases at V and 3 bases at J, leaving 8 bases unmatched. CDR3 size: 18 residues. Per the germline V gene, CDR1 is SGHVS and CDR2 is FQNEAQ.

The chain couples TRBV7-8 to TRBJ2-3, with TRBD2 matching over 15 bases. The clonotype comes from a woman aged 25 to 39 with Graves' hyperthyroidism. What was sequenced was blood. The CDR3 is CASSSGLAGGVLTDTQYF. CDR3 nucleotide sequence: TGTGCCAGCAGCTCTGGACTAGCGGGAGGGGTATTGACAGATACGCAGTATTTT.